Listed below are T cell receptor beta chains from one sample, sequenced in a study of cytomegalovirus exposure and HLA in healthy donors. TCRdb's copy holds only in-frame clones and misses some; the assay was immunoSEQ multiplex PCR. In the table there are 150,000 to 200,000 clones, over 60% of which are singletons. Sequencing was carried out using PBMCs. The receptors originated from a man between 40 and 49 years old in good health and CMV-seropositive. Each CDR3 is given with its conserved first and last residue. A D gene is named only where the DNA matches it firmly. The listing skips clone size in some rows; elsewhere it reads once, few, many or a size class.

clone_size: NA; d_call: TRBD1; v_call: TRBV4-2; j_call: TRBJ2-3; cdr3_nt: TGTGCCAGCAGCTCAGGGGGCGCTGGCACAGATACGCAGTATTTT; cdr3_aa: CASSSGGAGTDTQYF
clone_size: NA; d_call: TRBD2; v_call: TRBV7-3; j_call: TRBJ2-1; cdr3_nt: TGTGCCAGCAGCCCTAGCGGGAGAGCGTCCTACAATGAGCAGTTCTTC; cdr3_aa: CASSPSGRASYNEQFF
clone_size: NA; d_call: NA; v_call: TRBV7-9; j_call: TRBJ1-4; cdr3_nt: TGTGCCAGCAGCTCGGTTGGTAGTAATGAAAAACTGTTTTTT; cdr3_aa: CASSSVGSNEKLFF
clone_size: NA; d_call: NA; v_call: TRBV18; j_call: TRBJ2-2; cdr3_nt: TGTGCCAGCTCACTCTTGGGGCCCGACACCGGGGAGCTGTTTTTT; cdr3_aa: CASSLLGPDTGELFF
clone_size: few; d_call: TRBD2; v_call: TRBV10-3; j_call: TRBJ2-1; cdr3_nt: TGTGCCATCAGTGAGCGGGAGGTCACCTACAATGAGCAGTTCTTC; cdr3_aa: CAISEREVTYNEQFF
clone_size: NA; d_call: NA; v_call: TRBV9; j_call: TRBJ2-3; cdr3_nt: TGTGCCAGCAGCGCCGGGGGAAATTGGTATTTT; cdr3_aa: CASSAGGNWYF
clone_size: NA; d_call: NA; v_call: TRBV5-1; j_call: TRBJ2-7; cdr3_nt: TGCGCCAGCAGCTTCACCCTGGCGGACTCCACCTACGAGCAGTACTTC; cdr3_aa: CASSFTLADSTYEQYF
clone_size: NA; d_call: NA; v_call: TRBV28; j_call: TRBJ2-1; cdr3_nt: TGTGCCAGCACGACTGGTTACAATGAGCAGTTCTTC; cdr3_aa: CASTTGYNEQFF
clone_size: few; d_call: TRBD2; v_call: TRBV5-4; j_call: TRBJ2-7; cdr3_nt: TGTGCCAGCAGCCCCAGCGGGAGGGCCAGGAGTACCTACGAGCAGTACTTC; cdr3_aa: CASSPSGRARSTYEQYF
clone_size: NA; d_call: TRBD1; v_call: TRBV10-1; j_call: TRBJ2-7; cdr3_nt: TGCGCCAGCAGTCCTACAGGGGGCTACGAGCAGTACTTC; cdr3_aa: CASSPTGGYEQYF
clone_size: NA; d_call: NA; v_call: TRBV11-3; j_call: TRBJ2-7; cdr3_nt: TGTGCCAGCACCCCCCCGGGACTGGGACGCTACGAGCAGTACTTC; cdr3_aa: CASTPPGLGRYEQYF
clone_size: NA; d_call: NA; v_call: TRBV28; j_call: TRBJ1-1; cdr3_nt: TGTGCCAGCACCGAGCGGACAGCCTTGAACACTGAAGCTTTCTTT; cdr3_aa: CASTERTALNTEAFF
clone_size: NA; d_call: TRBD1; v_call: TRBV29-1; j_call: TRBJ2-2; cdr3_nt: TGCAGCGCTGGGACAGGGGTTACCGGGGAGCTGTTTTTT; cdr3_aa: CSAGTGVTGELFF
clone_size: few; d_call: NA; v_call: TRBV5-5; j_call: TRBJ2-5; cdr3_nt: TGTGCCAGCTCAGGGGCTGGTTTTGGCGAGACCCAGTACTTC; cdr3_aa: CASSGAGFGETQYF
clone_size: few; d_call: TRBD2; v_call: TRBV10-2; j_call: TRBJ2-7; cdr3_nt: TGCGCCAGCACCCGGACTAGCGAGTCCTACGAGCAGTACTTC; cdr3_aa: CASTRTSESYEQYF
clone_size: NA; d_call: TRBD1; v_call: TRBV28; j_call: TRBJ2-2; cdr3_nt: TGTGCCAGCAGACCCGGGACAGGGGGGACCGGGGAGCTGTTTTTT; cdr3_aa: CASRPGTGGTGELFF
clone_size: NA; d_call: TRBD2; v_call: TRBV19; j_call: TRBJ2-7; cdr3_nt: TGTGCCAGTAGTACCCTATCTAGCGGGAGATGGGACGAGCAGTACTTC; cdr3_aa: CASSTLSSGRWDEQYF
clone_size: NA; d_call: TRBD2; v_call: TRBV30; j_call: TRBJ2-1; cdr3_nt: TGTGCCTGGGAGGCGGGACTAACAGACAGTGAGCAGTTCTTC; cdr3_aa: CAWEAGLTDSEQFF
clone_size: NA; d_call: NA; v_call: TRBV5-1; j_call: TRBJ2-3; cdr3_nt: TGCGCCAGCAGCCTAGCAGGAGATACGCAGTATTTT; cdr3_aa: CASSLAGDTQYF
clone_size: NA; d_call: NA; v_call: TRBV5-4; j_call: TRBJ2-1; cdr3_nt: TGTGCCAGCAGCTTCTATAGTGAGCAGTTCTTC; cdr3_aa: CASSFYSEQFF
clone_size: NA; d_call: TRBD1; v_call: TRBV2; j_call: TRBJ1-5; cdr3_nt: TGTGCCAGCAGTGAAGAGGGACAGGGGCCGCCCCAGCATTTT; cdr3_aa: CASSEEGQGPPQHF
clone_size: few; d_call: NA; v_call: TRBV4-1; j_call: TRBJ2-5; cdr3_nt: TGCGCCAGCAGCCAAGTCCTCAGGGGATTAGAGACCCAGTACTTC; cdr3_aa: CASSQVLRGLETQYF
clone_size: few; d_call: NA; v_call: TRBV15; j_call: TRBJ1-4; cdr3_nt: TGTGCCACCAGCAGAGATTCGCAGGGGAGGGGTAGACTGTTTTTT; cdr3_aa: CATSRDSQGRGRLFF
clone_size: once; d_call: NA; v_call: TRBV5-1; j_call: TRBJ2-3; cdr3_nt: TGCGCCAGCAGGTCGACTCTCCGCACAGATACGCAGTATTTT; cdr3_aa: CASRSTLRTDTQYF
clone_size: few; d_call: NA; v_call: TRBV2; j_call: TRBJ2-1; cdr3_nt: TGTGCCAGCAGCGAGCAGACTAGCTCCTACAATGAGCAGTTCTTC; cdr3_aa: CASSEQTSSYNEQFF
clone_size: NA; d_call: NA; v_call: TRBV28; j_call: TRBJ2-1; cdr3_nt: TGTGCCAGCAGTTTTGCCGGAGAACACTACAATGAGCAGTTCTTC; cdr3_aa: CASSFAGEHYNEQFF
clone_size: NA; d_call: NA; v_call: TRBV6-1; j_call: TRBJ1-2; cdr3_nt: TGTGCCAGCAGGATTCCGGGAGGACTCCTCTATGGCTACACCTTC; cdr3_aa: CASRIPGGLLYGYTF
clone_size: NA; d_call: NA; v_call: TRBV11-2; j_call: TRBJ1-4; cdr3_nt: TGTGCCAGCAGCTTAATCAGGGTATCTAATGAAAAACTGTTTTTT; cdr3_aa: CASSLIRVSNEKLFF
clone_size: NA; d_call: NA; v_call: TRBV27; j_call: TRBJ2-3; cdr3_nt: TGTGCCAGCAGTTTTAACCCAGGGTCAGATACGCAGTATTTT; cdr3_aa: CASSFNPGSDTQYF
clone_size: NA; d_call: NA; v_call: TRBV19; j_call: TRBJ2-5; cdr3_nt: TGTGCCAGTAGTAAGGGGACAAGGGGGCAAGAGACCCAGTACTTC; cdr3_aa: CASSKGTRGQETQYF
clone_size: NA; d_call: NA; v_call: TRBV19; j_call: TRBJ2-5; cdr3_nt: TGTGCCAGTAGTATAGATTGGCAGGGTGGTACGACCCAGTACTTC; cdr3_aa: CASSIDWQGGTTQYF
clone_size: once; d_call: NA; v_call: TRBV7-2; j_call: TRBJ2-1; cdr3_nt: TGTGCCAGCTTCTCAGGGCGGGGCAACTCCTACAATGAGCAGTTCTTC; cdr3_aa: CASFSGRGNSYNEQFF
clone_size: few; d_call: TRBD1; v_call: TRBV4-1; j_call: TRBJ1-6; cdr3_nt: TGCGCCAGCAGCCACCTACAGGGACAGGGAAACGGCATCCCGCCCCTCCACTTT; cdr3_aa: CASSHLQGQGNGIPPLHF
clone_size: NA; d_call: TRBD1; v_call: TRBV27; j_call: TRBJ1-2; cdr3_nt: TGTGCCAGCAGTTCATGGGACAGCCCCTTGGGAGGCTACACCTTC; cdr3_aa: CASSSWDSPLGGYTF
clone_size: NA; d_call: NA; v_call: TRBV2; j_call: TRBJ1-2; cdr3_nt: TGTGCCAGCAGTGTCTTGACAGATAATGGCTACACCTTC; cdr3_aa: CASSVLTDNGYTF
clone_size: NA; d_call: NA; v_call: TRBV5-1; j_call: TRBJ2-5; cdr3_nt: TGCGCCAGCAGCTTGATCCCGGAGACCCAGTACTTC; cdr3_aa: CASSLIPETQYF
clone_size: NA; d_call: TRBD1; v_call: TRBV19; j_call: TRBJ2-1; cdr3_nt: TGTGCCAGTAGTCCTTGGGACAGCAACAATGAGCAGTTCTTC; cdr3_aa: CASSPWDSNNEQFF
clone_size: NA; d_call: NA; v_call: TRBV30; j_call: TRBJ1-4; cdr3_nt: TGTGCCTGGAGCCTCCGCAGGCTTAATGAAAAACTGTTTTTT; cdr3_aa: CAWSLRRLNEKLFF
clone_size: NA; d_call: TRBD1; v_call: TRBV6-1; j_call: TRBJ1-5; cdr3_nt: TGTGCCAGCTCCCCGGTCAGGGGGCAGCCCCAGCATTTT; cdr3_aa: CASSPVRGQPQHF
clone_size: NA; d_call: NA; v_call: TRBV28; j_call: TRBJ1-1; cdr3_nt: TGTGCCAGCAGTTTATCGGGACACGCCTTTGAAGCTTTCTTT; cdr3_aa: CASSLSGHAFEAFF
clone_size: NA; d_call: NA; v_call: TRBV11-3; j_call: TRBJ1-1; cdr3_nt: TGTGCCAGCAGCTTTACGGTTACTGAAGCTTTCTTT; cdr3_aa: CASSFTVTEAFF
clone_size: NA; d_call: TRBD2; v_call: TRBV5-1; j_call: TRBJ2-1; cdr3_nt: TGCGCCAGCAGCTTGGGGTCTAGCGGGAGGGCGGATGAGCAGTTCTTC; cdr3_aa: CASSLGSSGRADEQFF
clone_size: NA; d_call: NA; v_call: TRBV7-8; j_call: TRBJ1-5; cdr3_nt: TGTGCCAGCAGCCCCCAGGAGGCAGATAGCAATCAGCCCCAGCATTTT; cdr3_aa: CASSPQEADSNQPQHF
clone_size: NA; d_call: NA; v_call: TRBV9; j_call: TRBJ2-1; cdr3_nt: TGTGCCAGCAGTCCTCGACAGAAATACAATGAGCAGTTCTTC; cdr3_aa: CASSPRQKYNEQFF
clone_size: few; d_call: TRBD2; v_call: TRBV7-9; j_call: TRBJ2-1; cdr3_nt: TGTGCCAGCAGTTCCTGGACTAGCGGGCCCTCCTACAATGAGCAGTTCTTC; cdr3_aa: CASSSWTSGPSYNEQFF
clone_size: NA; d_call: TRBD1; v_call: TRBV19; j_call: TRBJ1-1; cdr3_nt: TGTGCCAGTAGTACCCGGACAGGAGGGACTGAAGCTTTCTTT; cdr3_aa: CASSTRTGGTEAFF
clone_size: few; d_call: NA; v_call: TRBV6-1; j_call: TRBJ1-2; cdr3_nt: TGTGCCAGCAGTGAAGGGGGTCCGGGGAACTATGGCTACACCTTC; cdr3_aa: CASSEGGPGNYGYTF
clone_size: few; d_call: NA; v_call: TRBV6-5; j_call: TRBJ2-3; cdr3_nt: TGTGCCAGCAGTGCTCTAGTGGCAGATACGCAGTATTTT; cdr3_aa: CASSALVADTQYF
clone_size: NA; d_call: TRBD1; v_call: TRBV25-1; j_call: TRBJ1-4; cdr3_nt: TGTGCCAGCAGCGGACAGGGGTATAATGAAAAACTGTTTTTT; cdr3_aa: CASSGQGYNEKLFF